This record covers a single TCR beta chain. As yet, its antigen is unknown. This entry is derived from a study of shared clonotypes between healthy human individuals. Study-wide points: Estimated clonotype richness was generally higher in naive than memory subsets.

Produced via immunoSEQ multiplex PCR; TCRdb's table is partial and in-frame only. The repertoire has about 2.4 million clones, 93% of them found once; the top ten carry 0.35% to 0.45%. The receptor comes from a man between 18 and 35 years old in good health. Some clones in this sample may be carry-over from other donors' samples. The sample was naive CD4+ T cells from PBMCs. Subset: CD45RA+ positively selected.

Written as DNA, the CDR3 is TGTGCCAGCAGCAAAGGACCAGGGGGTAGCTACACCTTC. Encoded protein: CASSKGPGGSYTF. This chain joins TRBV21-1 and TRBJ1-2; the D call in the table, TRBD1, was not verified against the DNA. TRBV21-1 is given as a pseudogene. This CDR3 spans 13 amino acids.